This T cell receptor beta chain originates from a study of vaccination and CD4 T cells after COVID-19. Regarding the study as a whole: Convalescent patients saw a median about 85% of their reactive clones show up only after vaccination. Median SARS-CoV-2-reactive clonotype numbers rose nonsignificantly, 21 to 38.

The V gene end was trimmed by 4 bases and the J gene end by 6 bases; junction bases not matched to a gene: 8. CDR1 is KGHDR, CDR2 SFDVKD, per germline. The CDR3 has 15 residues. Treatment noted: roughly 11-day PBMC culture with coronavirus spike peptide pools or control peptides (ViraFEST assay). As to this clonotype: What it binds is unknown.

Researchers used the Oncomine TCR Beta short-read assay to sequence DNA from cultured CD4+ T cells. TCRdb independently ran MiXCR on the PCR reads; one entry per CDR3 protein. The table has about 25,000 distinct CDR3 sequences, roughly 45% seen once. The chain links TRBV24-1 to TRBJ1-5, with TRBD1 matching over 7 bases. The source of this sequence is a human donor who had recovered from COVID-19. Sequencing was performed on CD4+ T cells from blood, cultured in vitro. DNA for the CDR3: TGTGCCACCAGTGACGACAGGGAATGGGGTCAGCCCCAGCATTTT. Translating gives CATSDDREWGQPQHF.